Listed below are T cell receptor beta chains from one sample, sequenced in a study of blood T cell repertoires in COVID-19. The method was immunoSEQ multiplex PCR; TCRdb's version includes in-frame clones alone and lacks a portion of them. In the table there are over 200,000 clones, 65% to 90% of which are singletons. Sequenced sample: PBMCs or T cells enriched from blood (not recorded which). All receptors come from a woman aged 25 to 45 who had been exposed to COVID-19. The CDR3 runs from the conserved cysteine through the conserved F or W. D genes are given only for firm matches. Not all rows give a size; the values are once, few, many and, for expanded clones, a class.

abundance	j_gene	v_gene	d_gene	CDR3nt	CDR3aa
.	TRBJ1-2	TRBV6-6	.	TGTGCCAGCAGGGTCGGGGGAGTGCTCTATGGCTACACCTTC	CASRVGGVLYGYTF
.	TRBJ1-1	TRBV5-1	.	TGCGCCAGCAGCAGACAAGGCCTGAACACTGAAGCTTTCTTT	CASSRQGLNTEAFF
once	TRBJ1-6	TRBV7-8	TRBD1	TGTGCCAGCAGCTTAGACCTGGGACAGGGCTACTCCTATAATTCACCCCTCCACTTT	CASSLDLGQGYSYNSPLHF
.	TRBJ2-3	TRBV5-5	.	TGTGCCAGCACCCGTACAGGGTCCCTTGGGGGCACAGATACGCAGTATTTT	CASTRTGSLGGTDTQYF
.	TRBJ1-1	TRBV6-6	TRBD1	TGTGCCAGCAGACCCGGGACAGGGGGCCCTGAAGCTTTCTTT	CASRPGTGGPEAFF
.	TRBJ1-2	TRBV30	TRBD1	TGTGCCTGGAGTCCGGGACAGAACTATGGCTACACCTTC	CAWSPGQNYGYTF
.	TRBJ2-1	TRBV19	TRBD1	TGTGCCAGCCGGGACAGGGGTTACAATGAGCAGTTCTTC	CASRDRGYNEQFF
few	TRBJ1-4	TRBV12-5	.	TGTGCTAGTGGTTTGGTAGACGGGAATCTCCTGTTTTTT	CASGLVDGNLLFF
.	TRBJ2-7	TRBV9	TRBD2	TGTGCCAGCAGCGTAGATAGCGGGGGGCCATACGAGCAGTACTTC	CASSVDSGGPYEQYF
.	TRBJ2-5	TRBV11-3	.	TGTGCCAGTTCACAGGACCAAGAGACCCAGTACTTC	CASSQDQETQYF
.	TRBJ2-7	TRBV30	.	TGTGCCTGGGCGGAGGGCTACGAGCAGTACTTC	CAWAEGYEQYF
once	TRBJ1-5	TRBV24-1	.	TGTGCCACCTTTGTGTTAGCAGGGCTTGACAATCAGCCCCAGCATTTT	CATFVLAGLDNQPQHF
.	TRBJ2-2	TRBV9	.	TGTGCCAGCAGCTACTCTAACACCGGGGAGCTGTTTTTT	CASSYSNTGELFF
.	TRBJ2-7	TRBV7-9	TRBD2	TGTGCCAGCAGCTTAGCTAGCGGGGGGAACGAGCAGTACTTC	CASSLASGGNEQYF
.	TRBJ1-6	TRBV5-5	TRBD1	TGTGCCAGCAATTACGCCGGGACAGATAATTCACCCCTCCACTTT	CASNYAGTDNSPLHF
.	TRBJ1-2	TRBV5-6	TRBD1	TGTGCCAGCAGCTTGGGTTTAGGGGGCGGATATGGCTACACCTTC	CASSLGLGGGYGYTF
.	TRBJ1-5	TRBV11-2	.	TGTGCCAGCAGCCGACTGGAGGTCCTTACTTATCAGCCCCAGCATTTT	CASSRLEVLTYQPQHF
.	TRBJ1-5	TRBV5-5	.	TGTGCCAGCAGCTTGGCGGTAGGAGATAGCAATCAGCCCCAGCATTTT	CASSLAVGDSNQPQHF
.	TRBJ2-2	TRBV6-5	.	TGTGCCAGCACCCCAGGGCTATCGAACACCGGGGAGCTGTTTTTT	CASTPGLSNTGELFF
.	TRBJ2-2	TRBV9	.	TGTGCCAGCAGCCCGAAGGGGCGGGGCACCGGGGAGCTGTTTTTT	CASSPKGRGTGELFF
.	TRBJ2-7	TRBV6-5	.	TGTGCCAGCAAGAACCTAGTCGTCTACGAGCAGTACTTC	CASKNLVVYEQYF
.	TRBJ1-3	TRBV18	.	TGTGCCAGCTCATTAGACGGACAGCGCCACTCTGGAAACACCATATATTTT	CASSLDGQRHSGNTIYF
.	TRBJ2-1	TRBV3-1/TRBV3-2	TRBD2	TGTGCCAGCAGCCAAGTGAAGCGGGGGGGCGGCAATGAGCAGTTCTTC	CASSQVKRGGGNEQFF
few	TRBJ2-7	TRBV28	.	TGTGCCAGCAGTTCCCCAGGCTACGAGCAGTACTTC	CASSSPGYEQYF
.	TRBJ1-1	TRBV5-1	TRBD1	TGCGCCAGCAGCGGGCCAGGGGGCACCACTGAAGCTTTCTTT	CASSGPGGTTEAFF
.	TRBJ1-2	TRBV14	.	TGTGCCAGCAGCCAAGTCGCGGGAAACTATGGCTACACCTTC	CASSQVAGNYGYTF
.	TRBJ1-1	TRBV5-5	TRBD1	TGTGCCAGCAGCCCTACTGACAGGGGGCTGGAAGCTTTCTTT	CASSPTDRGLEAFF
.	TRBJ2-5	TRBV7-7	TRBD2	TGTGCTAGCAGCTTAGGGCTAGCGGGGGTACAAGAGACCCAGTACTTC	CASSLGLAGVQETQYF
.	TRBJ1-6	TRBV5-4	.	TGTGCCAGCAGCTTATATGGGACACGCGCAGAGGATTCACCCCTCCACTTT	CASSLYGTRAEDSPLHF
.	TRBJ1-6	TRBV3-1/TRBV3-2	.	TGTGCCAGCAGCCAAGCCGGGATCATTAATTCACCCCTCCACTTT	CASSQAGIINSPLHF
.	TRBJ1-3	TRBV19	.	TGTGCCAGTAGATTATCTGGAAACACCATATATTTT	CASRLSGNTIYF
once	TRBJ1-1	TRBV5-1	TRBD1	TGCGCCAGCAGCCGAGGGACAGAGAACACTGAAGCTTTCTTT	CASSRGTENTEAFF
.	TRBJ1-4	TRBV29-1	TRBD1	TGCAGCGTTGGTGGGGGCAGGGGGTCAACTAATGAAAAACTGTTTTTT	CSVGGGRGSTNEKLFF
.	TRBJ1-2	TRBV11-2	.	TGTGCCAGCAGCTTAGTGTCCCCCAGTCGCTATGGCTACACCTTC	CASSLVSPSRYGYTF
.	TRBJ1-1	TRBV27	.	TGTGCCAGCAGTTTATGGGGGCAGGCCATGAACACTGAAGCTTTCTTT	CASSLWGQAMNTEAFF
.	TRBJ1-3	TRBV19	.	TGTGCCAGTAGTACGCCGGGCTCTGGAAACACCATATATTTT	CASSTPGSGNTIYF
.	TRBJ1-6	TRBV28	TRBD1	TGTGCCAGCAGTAACTCGGGACAGTATAATTCACCCCTCCACTTT	CASSNSGQYNSPLHF
.	TRBJ1-6	TRBV2	TRBD1	TGTGCCAGCAGCCTACAGGGGTCCCATTCACCCCTCCACTTT	CASSLQGSHSPLHF
.	TRBJ1-2	TRBV19	.	TGTGCCAGTAGTATGAGAGGGCATGGCTACACCTTC	CASSMRGHGYTF
.	TRBJ2-1	TRBV9	.	TGTGCCAGCAGCGAACAGTCAGGATGGAATGAGCAGTTCTTC	CASSEQSGWNEQFF
.	TRBJ2-7	TRBV10-3	.	TGTGCCTCCTGGGGGCAGGGGAGCTACGAGCAGTACTTC	CASWGQGSYEQYF
many	TRBJ2-5	TRBV9	.	TGTGCCAGCAGCGTAGTGCCAGGGGAAACCCAAGAGACCCAGTACTTC	CASSVVPGETQETQYF
.	TRBJ1-5	TRBV5-1	.	TGCGCCAGCAGCTTCATCGCGGGTCAGCCCCAGCATTTT	CASSFIAGQPQHF
.	TRBJ1-2	TRBV7-3	.	TGTGCCAGCAGCCCCGGGTGGGGGGTCGGCTACACCTTC	CASSPGWGVGYTF
.	TRBJ1-1	TRBV30	.	TGTGCCTCCACTCCCTCCGAGACAGGTAGGGCTGAAGCTTTCTTT	CASTPSETGRAEAFF
.	TRBJ2-5	TRBV6-1	.	TGTGCCAGCAGTGAAAATTGGCTAGGCGCTTGGGAGACCCAGTACTTC	CASSENWLGAWETQYF
.	TRBJ1-1	TRBV18	.	TGTGCCAGCTCACCACAGGAGGGGAACACTGAAGCTTTCTTT	CASSPQEGNTEAFF
.	TRBJ1-2	TRBV7-2	.	TGTGCCAGCAGCCCTGATTTTACGGGGATACGTGGCTACACCTTC	CASSPDFTGIRGYTF
.	TRBJ2-3	TRBV7-9	TRBD2	TGTGCCAGCAGCGCCCGGACTAGCGGGGCCATCACAGATACGCAGTATTTT	CASSARTSGAITDTQYF
.	TRBJ1-4	TRBV25-1	TRBD1	TGTGCCAGCAGTGAATATGGACAGGGCAATCATGAAAAACTGTTTTTT	CASSEYGQGNHEKLFF
.	TRBJ1-6	TRBV10-3	.	TGTGCCATCAGTGAGTGGCAGGGGACGAGTAATTCACCCCTCCACTTT	CAISEWQGTSNSPLHF
.	TRBJ2-5	TRBV3-1/TRBV3-2	TRBD1	TGTGCCAGCAGCCAAGCTGTGGCAGGGGGAGAGACCCAGTACTTC	CASSQAVAGGETQYF
.	TRBJ2-1	TRBV19	.	TGTGCCAGTAGTATAACGAACCGGGACATCCGGGGCTACAATGAGCAGTTCTTC	CASSITNRDIRGYNEQFF
.	TRBJ2-3	TRBV10-2	TRBD2	TGCGCCGCCCGGACTAGCGGGGCAGATACGCAGTATTTT	CAARTSGADTQYF
once	TRBJ1-1	TRBV5-1	TRBD1	TGCGCCAGCAGCTTGGAGCCGGGACAGGGAAGAATCTGGGTCGGATTAGAAGCTTTCTTT	CASSLEPGQGRIWVGLEAFF